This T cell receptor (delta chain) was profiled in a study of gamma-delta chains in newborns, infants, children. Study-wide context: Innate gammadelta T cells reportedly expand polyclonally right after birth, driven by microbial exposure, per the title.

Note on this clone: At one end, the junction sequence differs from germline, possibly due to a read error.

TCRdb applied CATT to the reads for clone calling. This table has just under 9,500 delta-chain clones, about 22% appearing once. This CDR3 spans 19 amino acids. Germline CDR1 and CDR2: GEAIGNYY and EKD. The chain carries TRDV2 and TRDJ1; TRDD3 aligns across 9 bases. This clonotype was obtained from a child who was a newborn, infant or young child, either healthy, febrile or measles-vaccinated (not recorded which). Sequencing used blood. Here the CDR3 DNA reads TGTGCCTGTGACACCCGGTCCAAACTGGGGGAGACTCCGACCGATAAAATCATCTTT. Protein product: CACDTRSKLGETPTDKIIF.